The 30 T cell receptor beta chains presented below share a single source sample, sequenced in a study of CD8+ T cells in alopecia areata. After isolation, RNA underwent reverse transcription to generate cDNA as the sequencing template. TCRdb's copy holds only in-frame clones and misses some; the assay was immunoSEQ multiplex PCR. The profile covers around 200,000 clones, with roughly three fifths appearing a single time and roughly 12% taken by the ten largest. Treatment defined: oral pan-JAK inhibitor, 5-10 mg twice daily. The sample here was CD8+ T cells sorted from blood, taken at week 24, from a patient treated with tofacitinib. The receptors were gathered from a human donor with alopecia areata.

The chain couples TRBV4-1 to TRBJ2-7; D possibly corresponds to TRBD1 (7 bases). The CDR3 totals 15 residues. Germline loops: CDR1 MGHRA, CDR2 YSYEKL. V lost 4 bases to trimming and J lost 3 bases, with 16 bases between them. The CDR3 sequence is CASSLTRGDNYEQYF. For the CDR3, the DNA is TGCGCCAGCAGCCTCACCAGGGGGGACAACTACGAGCAGTACTTC.

This clone was detected only a few times. The chain joins TRBV6-5 to TRBJ2-2; 9 bases match TRBD2. The trim removed 6 bases at V and 7 bases at J, leaving 9 bases unmatched. The CDR3 is 15 residues long. The germline CDR1 and CDR2 sequences are MNHEY and SVGAGI. This chain's CDR3 is CASRPPGLANGELFF. In nucleotides, the CDR3 is TGTGCCAGCAGACCCCCGGGACTAGCAAACGGGGAGCTGTTTTTT.

The table lists this clone with a few counts. This chain joins TRBV18 and TRBJ2-7, with D possibly being TRBD2 (5 bases). Trimming stripped 2 bases from V and 2 bases from J, with 13 bases between. CDR3 length: 15 amino acids. The germline CDR1 and CDR2 sequences are KGHSH and LQKENI. The CDR3 DNA is TGTGCCAGCTCACCAAGAGGGCCTCCCCCCTACGAGCAGTACTTC. Its protein product is CASSPRGPPPYEQYF.

The sample holds a few counts of this clone. This chain connects TRBV7-8 to TRBJ2-5; maybe TRBD2 (6 bases). CDR1 and CDR2 (germline): SGHVS, FQNEAQ. CDR3 length: 14 amino acids. Trimming removed 1 base at V and 5 bases at J, with 11 bases between. This CDR3 reads CASSLVGAGETQYF. DNA for the CDR3: TGTGCCAGCAGCTTAGTAGGGGCGGGGGAGACCCAGTACTTC.

V gene TRBV7-8 combines with J gene TRBJ2-5; D may be TRBD1 (6 bases). The germline V gene has CDR1 SGHVS and CDR2 FQNEAQ. The V end was cut by 3 bases, the J end by 1 base, with 12 bases between. CDR3 length: 15 residues. CDR3 in DNA: TGTGCCAGCAGCTTGACAGGACGTTTCCAAGAGACCCAGTACTTC. It is translated as CASSLTGRFQETQYF.

The chain links TRBV27 to TRBJ1-1; weak D call: TRBD1 (5 bases). From germline, CDR1 is MNHEY and CDR2 SMNVEV (reference sequence). V lost 8 bases, J lost 5 bases, and 9 bases lay in between. This CDR3 has 11 amino acids. CDR3 residues: CASGEGTEAFF. For the CDR3, the DNA is TGTGCCAGCGGGGAGGGGACTGAAGCTTTCTTT.

The V gene is TRBV27, the J gene TRBJ2-3; the D is unclear. The germline V gene encodes CDR1 MNHEY and CDR2 SMNVEV (reference sequence). Trimming stripped 2 bases from V and 4 bases from J, with 13 bases between. The CDR3 has 15 amino acids. This chain's CDR3 is CASSLRSSSADTQYF. CDR3 nucleotides: TGTGCCAGCAGTTTAAGGAGTAGTTCGGCAGATACGCAGTATTTT.

This clone was recorded a few times. V is TRBV29-1 and J is TRBJ2-7, with D possibly being TRBD2 (5 bases). The CDR3 contains 11 residues. The ends were cut back, 3 bases at V and 7 bases at J, with 10 bases in the middle. Per the germline V gene, CDR1 is SQVTM and CDR2 is ANQGSEA. The CDR3 DNA follows: TGCAGCGTTGAGGAGGAGTTGGAGCAGTACTTC. This codes for CSVEEELEQYF.

This clone was seen only a few times. V is TRBV29-1 and J is TRBJ2-1; 8 nucleotides align to TRBD1. V was clipped by 1 base and J by 6 bases; unmatched bases: 8. This CDR3 has 15 amino acids. In germline, CDR1 is SQVTM, CDR2 ANQGSEA. The CDR3 reads CSVEGTGNRRNEQFF. CDR3 in DNA: TGCAGCGTTGAAGGGACAGGGAATAGGCGCAATGAGCAGTTCTTC.

This chain connects TRBV6-5 to TRBJ1-1; the D gene is possibly TRBD1 (6 bases). Germline CDR1 reads MNHEY; CDR2 reads SVGAGI. The CDR3 consists of 12 residues. V was shortened by 6 bases and J by 8 bases, with 13 bases between the two germline ends. CDR3 nucleotide sequence: TGTGCCAGCAGCCTCGGACAGCGGGAAGCTTTCTTT. Its protein is CASSLGQREAFF.

The chain couples TRBV11-2 to TRBJ2-4; D is tentatively TRBD1 or TRBD2 (5 bases each). The germline gives CDR1 SGHAT, CDR2 FQNNGV. V was cut by 3 bases and J by 6 bases, with 6 bases left in between. This CDR3 comprises 12 residues. This CDR3 is CASSFGGNIQYF. The CDR3 DNA reads TGTGCCAGCAGCTTTGGGGGAAACATTCAGTACTTC.

The genes are TRBV29-1 and TRBJ1-1; D is unresolved. The germline V and J ends were trimmed by 4 bases and 5 bases, with 14 bases remaining between them. CDR3 length equals 13 residues. Germline lookup yields CDR1 SQVTM and CDR2 ANQGSEA. The CDR3 nucleotides read TGCAGCGTTGGGGCCAGCGTCGGAACTGAAGCTTTCTTT. Translating it yields CSVGASVGTEAFF.

V and J are TRBV27 and TRBJ1-4, with 9 bases that match TRBD1. Germline CDR1 and CDR2: MNHEY and SMNVEV (reference sequence). V was pared by 8 bases and J by 4 bases, with 14 bases of the junction left unmatched. This CDR3 has 17 residues. In DNA, the CDR3 is TGTGCCAGCGGATCTACGGGACAGGGTTTGGTTAATGAAAAACTGTTTTTT. It specifies CASGSTGQGLVNEKLFF.

This clone was detected a few times. The gene calls are TRBV27 and TRBJ2-7, with D unclear. Germline loops: CDR1 MNHEY, CDR2 SMNVEV (reference sequence). This CDR3 contains 13 residues. V was clipped by 5 bases and J by 7 bases, with 15 bases between them. CDR3 bases: TGTGCCAGCAGTCTTCGCCCCATAGGGGAGCAGTACTTC. Protein: CASSLRPIGEQYF.

On this clone: The sample holds other DNA sequences that translate to the same CDR3. The V gene is TRBV11-3, the J gene TRBJ2-7; D not certain. Germline-derived CDR1 and CDR2 are SGHNT and YENEEA. V was cut by 5 bases and J by 4 bases, with 6 bases left in between. The CDR3 has 11 amino acids. The chain's CDR3 is CASSVTYEQYF. In DNA, the CDR3 is TGTGCCAGCAGCGTAACGTACGAGCAGTACTTC. Supplemented by reference TRBV11-3 and TRBJ2-7, the full variable domain reads EAGVVQSPRYKIIEKKQPVAFWCNPISGHNTLYWYLQNLGQGPELLIRYENEEAVDDSQLPKDRFSAERLKGVDSTLKIQPAELGDSAVYLCASSVTYEQYFGPGTRLTVT.

V and J are TRBV29-1 and TRBJ2-4; D is uncertain. CDR1 is SQVTM, CDR2 ANQGSEA, per germline. Trimming cost V 4 bases and J 3 bases, with 10 bases left between them. This CDR3 region has 13 residues. The DNA for the CDR3 is TGCAGCGTTGTGTCAGACAACAAAAACATTCAGTACTTC. It is translated as CSVVSDNKNIQYF.

V usage is TRBV7-9 and J usage is TRBJ2-1; 9 bases line up with TRBD2. The germline V gene has CDR1 SEHNR and CDR2 FQNEAQ (reference sequence). The CDR3 covers 15 residues. V lost 1 base and J lost 5; bases outside the gene matches: 3. The CDR3 DNA reads as TGTGCCAGCAGCTTAGTTCTAGCGGGGAACAATGAGCAGTTCTTC. It yields the protein CASSLVLAGNNEQFF.

The genes are TRBV6-5 and TRBJ1-2; the D gene is possibly TRBD1 (5 bases). This CDR3 spans 13 amino acids. Germline V gene data show CDR1 as MNHEY and CDR2 as SVGAGI. Trimming pared 5 bases from V and 7 bases from J, leaving 14 bases between. CDR3 DNA: TGTGCCAGCAGTGGGCAGGGTCTCCCTGGCTACACCTTC. It encodes CASSGQGLPGYTF.

CDR3 protein: CASSSDLGVTEAFF. The CDR3 DNA sequence: TGCGCCAGCAGCTCGGACCTAGGGGTCACTGAAGCTTTCTTT. The rearrangement links TRBV5-1 to TRBJ1-1, with D perhaps matching TRBD1 (5 bases). CDR1 is SGHRS and CDR2 is YFSETQ in the germline V gene. V lost 3 bases to trimming and J lost 4 bases, with 13 bases between them. The CDR3 is made up of 14 amino acids.

This chain uses TRBV4-1 with TRBJ1-5; D gene unclear. V dropped 2 bases and J dropped 0 bases, with 5 bases sitting between them. Germline CDR1 is MGHRA and CDR2 is YSYEKL. This CDR3 is built from 14 residues. The CDR3 DNA is TGCGCCAGCAGCCAACCAGCTAGCAATCAGCCCCAGCATTTT. It translates to CASSQPASNQPQHF.

The chain combines TRBV11-1 with TRBJ2-7; D call uncertain. Germline V gene sequence: CDR1 SGHAT, CDR2 FQDESV (reference sequence). V was trimmed by 5 bases and J by 0 bases, leaving 11 bases between them. CDR3 length equals 14 residues. The CDR3 here is CASSTPENSYEQYF. The CDR3 DNA reads as TGTGCCAGCAGCACCCCCGAAAACTCCTACGAGCAGTACTTC.

This clone was seen a single time. V and J are TRBV10-3 and TRBJ2-1; TRBD2 is a possible D gene (6 bases). Germline V CDR1 and CDR2: ENHRY, SYGVKD. This CDR3 has 17 amino acids. V lost 6 bases and J 7 bases, leaving 25 bases between the germline ends. The CDR3 DNA is TGTGCCATCAGGGCCTCCACCGGGGAGGTTTGGGAGAATGAGCAGTTCTTC. The encoded protein is CAIRASTGEVWENEQFF.

The chain has TRBV29-1 and TRBJ1-2; no firm D call. The germline V gene encodes CDR1 SQVTM and CDR2 ANQGSEA. V lost 3 bases, J lost 7 bases, and 9 bases lay in between. The CDR3 loop spans 11 amino acids. Here the CDR3 DNA reads TGCAGCGTTGATGCGGATACTGGCTACACCTTC. This encodes CSVDADTGYTF.

This clone was detected only once. The V gene is TRBV5-6, the J gene TRBJ1-1; D gene ambiguous. The V gene lost 4 bases and the J gene lost 7 bases, with 8 bases spanning the gap. Germline lookup yields CDR1 SGHDT and CDR2 YYEEEE. The CDR3 sequence is 11 residues long. CDR3 sequence (DNA): TGTGCCAGCAGCCTATGGAGTGAAGCTTTCTTT. This encodes CASSLWSEAFF.

This clone has a handful of counts. The rearrangement links TRBV10-2 to TRBJ2-7, with 7 positions matching TRBD1. This CDR3 region has 14 residues. The germline CDR1 and CDR2 sequences are WSHSY and SAAADI. The J segment lost 3 bases and the V segment lost 4 bases, leaving 6 bases of the junction unmatched. CDR3 loop: CASSGDRSRYEQYF. In DNA form, the CDR3 reads TGCGCCAGCAGTGGGGACAGATCTCGCTACGAGCAGTACTTC.

A few counts support this clone. The rearrangement joins TRBV7-9 to TRBJ1-6; D is undetermined. Germline V gene sequence: CDR1 SEHNR, CDR2 FQNEAQ (reference sequence). The CDR3 has 16 amino acids. V shed 5 bases and J shed 6 bases, with 17 bases lying between them. The CDR3 is CASSPTLYGINSPLHF. The CDR3, as DNA: TGTGCCAGCAGCCCAACTCTGTACGGGATTAATTCACCCCTCCACTTT.

The V gene is TRBV5-6, the J gene TRBJ1-5; D unresolved. The CDR3 extends over 16 amino acids. Between the trimmed V and J ends, which lost 0 bases and 0 bases, there was a span of 10 bases. CDR1 and CDR2 (germline): SGHDT, YYEEEE. CDR3 sequence: CASSLATGSSNQPQHF. The CDR3 nucleotides are TGTGCCAGCAGCTTGGCGACCGGGTCTAGCAATCAGCCCCAGCATTTT.

This chain links TRBV29-1 with TRBJ2-5, with TRBD2 matching 7 bases. V trimming: 6 bases; J trimming: 4 bases; junction bases outside the gene matches: 5. This CDR3 has 12 amino acids. Per germline, CDR1 SQVTM and CDR2 ANQGSEA. This chain's CDR3 is CSVVGGGETQYF. In DNA, the CDR3 is TGCAGCGTCGTTGGGGGGGGAGAGACCCAGTACTTC.

The chain uses TRBV23-1 and TRBJ2-5, with D perhaps assigned TRBD1 or TRBD2 (5 bases each). Near its end, the DNA agrees better with TRBJ2-7, so the J call may be wrong. TRBV23-1 is an ORF, and what it does is uncertain. CDR3 length equals 17 residues. CDR3 nucleotide sequence: TGCGCCAGCAGTCAATCGCTGGTCGGGGACCTCTCTTACGAGCAGTACTTC. Protein sequence: CASSQSLVGDLSYEQYF.

This sequence joins TRBV11-2 and TRBJ2-2; D remains unclear. Deletions cut 4 bases from V and 4 bases from J, with 4 bases between. Germline loops: CDR1 SGHAT, CDR2 FQNNGV. The CDR3 is 12 residues long. The CDR3 nucleotides are TGTGCCAGCAGCTCAAGCACCGGGGAGCTGTTTTTT. It encodes CASSSSTGELFF. The full variable domain, its missing parts supplied by reference TRBV11-2 and TRBJ2-2, is EAGVAQSPRYKIIEKRQSVAFWCNPISGHATLYWYQQILGQGPKLLIQFQNNGVVDDSQLPKDRFSAERLKGVDSTLKIQPAKLEDSAVYLCASSSSTGELFFGEGSRLTVL.